This passage covers 6 T cell receptor beta chains from one sample sequenced in a study of T cells in Graves' hyperthyroidism and ophthalmopathy. Amplified TCR beta CDR3 regions came from RNA transcripts. With the HTBI primer set, the TCR CDR3 went through a first round of RT-PCR. TCRdb re-called the multiplex PCR reads with MiXCR, one entry per CDR3 protein. This sample has 450,000 to 500,000 distinct CDR3 sequences; about 20% occur once, and the top ten carry around 54%. Sequencing was done on a sample of blood. The receptors were sampled from a woman between 65 and 79 years old with Graves' ophthalmopathy.

J is TRBJ2-7 and V is TRBV10-1; TRBD2 aligns across 13 bases. V gave up 6 bases and J gave up 2 bases; unmatched junction bases: 4. The CDR3 consists of 15 residues. From germline, CDR1 is WNHNN and CDR2 SYGVQD (reference sequence). CDR3 residues: CASRKGLAGTYEQYF. The CDR3 nucleotides read TGCGCCAGCAGGAAGGGACTAGCGGGGACCTACGAGCAGTACTTC.

This clonotype has at least ten counts. The V gene is TRBV28, the J gene TRBJ2-7, with D perhaps TRBD2 (5 bases). This CDR3 region has 13 residues. Germline V gene lookup returns CDR1 MDHEN and CDR2 SYDVKM. The ends were cut back, 6 bases at V and 2 bases at J, with 11 bases in the middle. As DNA, the CDR3 is TGTGCCAGCAGGTGGACGGGGACCTACGAGCAGTACTTC. As protein: CASRWTGTYEQYF.

The CDR3 region is CSASPSSGANVLTF. CDR3 bases: TGCAGCGCCTCTCCTAGCTCTGGGGCCAACGTCCTGACTTTC. V usage is TRBV29-1 and J usage is TRBJ2-6; no definite D call. The CDR3 runs to 14 residues. V gave up 7 bases and J gave up 0 bases, with 10 bases separating them. Germline V gene lookup returns CDR1 SQVTM and CDR2 ANQGSEA.

The CDR3 region has the DNA TGTGCCAGCAGACCGAGGACAGTAGCTAACTATGGCTACACCTTC. Translating gives CASRPRTVANYGYTF. The rearrangement joins TRBV6-1 to TRBJ1-2, with D perhaps TRBD1 (6 bases). Trimming shortened V by 6 bases and J by 0 bases, and 14 bases separated the two germline ends. There are 15 residues in the CDR3. Germline V lookup: CDR1 MNHNS, CDR2 SASEGT.

The rearrangement joins TRBV7-3 to TRBJ2-3; no firm D call. The V end lost 2 bases, the J end lost 2 bases, and 11 bases lay between the germline ends. Germline V gives CDR1 SGHTA, CDR2 FQGTGA. The CDR3 spans 15 residues. The CDR3, as DNA: TGTGCCAGCAGCTTATATACCGGGTTCACAGATACGCAGTATTTT. It yields the protein CASSLYTGFTDTQYF. The entire variable domain, with the rest obtained from reference TRBV7-3 and TRBJ2-3, is as follows: GAGVSQTPSNKVTEKGKYVELRCDPISGHTALYWYRQSLGQGPEFLIYFQGTGAADDSGLPNDRFFAVRPEGSVSTLKIQRTERGDSAVYLCASSLYTGFTDTQYFGPGTRLTVL.

This clonotype was counted only a few times. V is TRBV12-3 or TRBV12-4 and J is TRBJ2-1; TRBD2 agrees at 10 bases. V was clipped by 2 bases and J by 8 bases; unmatched bases: 9. The CDR3 is 16 amino acids. The CDR3 nucleotides read TGTGCCAGCAGTTTACACCTAGCGGGAGTAACACATGAGCAGTTCTTC. It is translated as CASSLHLAGVTHEQFF.